Following are 18 T cell receptor beta chains from one sample sequenced in a study of OX40 agonist ivuxolimab in advanced cancers. Method: immunoSEQ multiplex PCR; TCRdb's copy keeps in-frame clones and lacks some. The sample holds about 53,000 clones, around nine tenths seen once. Material: CD4+ or CD8+ T cells sorted from blood, obtained in a trial of the OX40 agonist ivuxolimab. These receptors came from an adult with an advanced solid tumor such as melanoma, head and neck, liver or kidney cancer.

The chain combines TRBV28 with TRBJ1-5; weak D call: TRBD1 (6 bases). Germline V gene sequence: CDR1 MDHEN, CDR2 SYDVKM. The CDR3 has 15 residues. Trimming stripped 2 bases from V and 6 bases from J, with 14 bases between. This CDR3 is CASSLPQGQGQPQHF. Written as DNA, the CDR3 is TGTGCCAGCAGTTTACCGCAGGGGCAGGGTCAGCCCCAGCATTTT.

The rearrangement joins TRBV9 to TRBJ2-3; the D gene is possibly TRBD2 (6 bases). Germline V gene data show CDR1 as SGDLS and CDR2 as YYNGEE. Trimming shortened V by 0 bases and J by 4 bases, and 27 bases separated the two germline ends. The CDR3 has 20 residues. The CDR3 DNA reads TGTGCCAGCAGCGTAGCGGGAGCGGCCAACCCCCTGGTTAGGGCAGATACGCAGTATTTT. Its protein product is CASSVAGAANPLVRADTQYF.

The V and J genes are TRBV29-1 and TRBJ2-7; TRBD2 matches 8 bases. The germline gives CDR1 SQVTM, CDR2 ANQGSEA. Losses at the gene ends were 6 bases for V and 5 bases for J; bases not matched to a gene: 9. CDR3 length: 13 amino acids. Here the CDR3 DNA reads TGCAGCGTGGCGGCAGCGGGAGTAAACGAGCAGTACTTC. Amino acids: CSVAAAGVNEQYF.

The chain couples TRBV18 to TRBJ2-1, with D perhaps matching TRBD1 (6 bases). The CDR3 runs 16 residues. Deletions cut 2 bases from V and 2 bases from J, with 13 bases between. From germline, CDR1 is KGHSH and CDR2 LQKENI. The CDR3 DNA is TGTGCCAGCTCACCAAACAGGGACGGACCCTACAATGAGCAGTTCTTC. As protein: CASSPNRDGPYNEQFF.

This clone was counted between two and nine times. V gene TRBV5-1 combines with J gene TRBJ2-2, with 8 positions matching TRBD1. V lost 3 bases, J lost 0 bases, and 1 base stayed unmatched. The CDR3 contains 15 residues. Per the germline V gene, CDR1 is SGHRS and CDR2 is YFSETQ. The CDR3: CASSSDRANTGELFF. The CDR3 DNA is TGCGCCAGCAGCTCGGACAGGGCGAACACCGGGGAGCTGTTTTTT. Full variable domain (remainder filled in from reference TRBV5-1 and TRBJ2-2): KAGVTQTPRYLIKTRGQQVTLSCSPISGHRSVSWYQQTPGQGLQFLFEYFSETQRNKGNFPGRFSGRQFSNSRSEMNVSTLELGDSALYLCASSSDRANTGELFFGEGSRLTVL.

The chain employs TRBV6-1 and TRBJ1-2; D is unresolved. Trimming took 10 bases from V and 9 from J, leaving 18 bases between them. The CDR3 consists of 12 residues. Looked up from germline, CDR1 is MNHNS and CDR2 is SASEGT. The CDR3 region has the DNA TGTGCCACCCAGGCAGATCTGCTGAGCTACACCTTC. Translation gives CATQADLLSYTF.

This chain uses TRBV7-9 with TRBJ2-7; D might be TRBD2 (7 bases). The germline V and J ends were trimmed by 5 bases and 7 bases, with 15 bases remaining between them. The CDR3 sequence is 13 residues long. The germline gives CDR1 SEHNR, CDR2 FQNEAQ (reference sequence). The CDR3 nucleotides are TGTGCCAGCAGCCGCGACGGGGGGCGGGAGCAGTACTTC. This encodes CASSRDGGREQYF.

The chain links TRBV10-3 to TRBJ1-1, with 7 bases identical to TRBD1. Trimming removed 2 bases from V and 5 bases from J; junction bases left unmatched: 5. This CDR3 spans 14 amino acids. The germline CDR1 and CDR2 sequences are ENHRY and SYGVKD. The CDR3 coding sequence is TGTGCCATCAGTGAGACAACAGGGGAAACTGAAGCTTTCTTT. Amino acid sequence: CAISETTGETEAFF.

The V and J genes are TRBV6-5 and TRBJ2-1, with D possibly TRBD2 on 6 matching bases. Germline V CDR1 and CDR2: MNHEY, SVGAGI. The V gene lost 6 bases and the J gene lost 4 bases, with 13 bases spanning the gap. The CDR3 is 14 residues long. This CDR3 is CASSRDWRYNEQFF. The DNA for the CDR3 is TGTGCCAGCAGCCGGGACTGGAGATACAATGAGCAGTTCTTC.

This clone showed up just a few times. The chain employs TRBV5-4 and TRBJ2-1; TRBD2 aligns across 10 bases. The CDR3 length is 17 residues. V shed 3 bases and J 4 bases; nucleotides not matched to a gene: 10. Germline V lookup: CDR1 SGHNT, CDR2 YYREEE (reference sequence). This CDR3 reads CASSSRLAGAQYNEQFF. In DNA form, the CDR3 reads TGTGCCAGCAGCTCAAGACTAGCGGGCGCCCAATACAATGAGCAGTTCTTC.

The V and J genes are TRBV11-2 and TRBJ2-7; no clear D gene. V lost 5 bases and J 2 bases, leaving 10 bases between the germline ends. The CDR3 is made up of 13 amino acids. Germline CDR1 reads SGHAT; CDR2 reads FQNNGV. The CDR3 reads CASSPNGAYEQYF. The CDR3 nucleotides read TGTGCCAGCAGCCCAAATGGAGCCTACGAGCAGTACTTC. Full variable domain (rest looked up from reference TRBV11-2 and TRBJ2-7): EAGVAQSPRYKIIEKRQSVAFWCNPISGHATLYWYQQILGQGPKLLIQFQNNGVVDDSQLPKDRFSAERLKGVDSTLKIQPAKLEDSAVYLCASSPNGAYEQYFGPGTRLTVT.

The chain employs TRBV5-5 and TRBJ2-5; D uncertain. The end of the DNA is better explained by TRBJ2-7, so the J call may be wrong. The CDR3 spans 12 residues. Germline CDR1 is SGHKS and CDR2 is YYEKEE (reference sequence). CDR3: CASSRQSYEQYF. Here the CDR3 DNA reads TGTGCCAGCAGCCGGCAGTCCTACGAGCAGTACTTC.

The gene calls are TRBV19 and TRBJ2-7, with TRBD2 matching over 8 bases. Looked up from germline, CDR1 is LNHDA and CDR2 is SQIVND (reference sequence). After removal of 9 bases from V and 3 bases from J, the junction contained 7 bases not matched to a gene. The CDR3 has 13 residues. Written as DNA, the CDR3 is TGTGCCAGCAGAGCGGGAGCAGGCTACGAGCAGTACTTC. Translated: CASRAGAGYEQYF.

The V gene is TRBV28, the J gene TRBJ2-5; TRBD1 matches 7 bases. Germline assignment: CDR1 MDHEN and CDR2 SYDVKM. Unmatched junction bases numbered 7, after V lost 8 bases and J lost 4 bases. The CDR3 is made up of 13 amino acids. CDR3 loop: CASGQGVTETQYF. CDR3 sequence (DNA): TGTGCCAGCGGGCAGGGGGTGACAGAGACCCAGTACTTC.

V is TRBV6-6 and J is TRBJ2-7, with D unclear. Germline CDR1 and CDR2: MNHNY and SVGAGI (reference sequence). V was clipped by 5 bases and J by 0 bases, with 5 bases between them. The CDR3 runs to 12 residues. The CDR3 protein is CASSTLSYEQYF. The CDR3 nucleotides are TGTGCCAGCAGTACTCTCTCCTACGAGCAGTACTTC.

This chain links TRBV6-1 with TRBJ1-6; D perhaps matches TRBD1 (5 bases). The germline V and J ends were trimmed by 5 bases and 5 bases, with 13 bases remaining between them. The CDR3 loop spans 15 amino acids. CDR1 is MNHNS, CDR2 SASEGT, per germline. The CDR3 loop reads CASSPRQLNNSPLHF. CDR3 sequence (DNA): TGTGCCAGCAGTCCCAGACAGTTAAATAATTCACCCCTCCACTTT.

This chain joins TRBV5-1 and TRBJ2-2, with D possibly being TRBD2 (5 bases). The CDR3 has 15 residues. Germline V gives CDR1 SGHRS, CDR2 YFSETQ. Trimming took 0 bases from V and 3 from J, leaving 9 bases between them. The CDR3 loop is CASSLVEGYTGELFF. CDR3 sequence (DNA): TGCGCCAGCAGCTTGGTTGAGGGCTACACCGGGGAGCTGTTTTTT.

This sequence joins TRBV19 and TRBJ1-2; TRBD1 matches 7 bases. In germline, CDR1 is LNHDA, CDR2 SQIVND (reference sequence). V lost 7 bases and J lost 3; bases outside the gene matches: 20. CDR3 length: 18 amino acids. CDR3 sequence: CASTNNPGDGTAHYGYTF. CDR3 DNA: TGTGCCAGTACAAACAACCCCGGTGACGGGACAGCGCACTATGGCTACACCTTC.